Listed below are T cell receptor beta chains from one sample, sequenced in a study of blood T cell repertoires in COVID-19. The method was immunoSEQ multiplex PCR; TCRdb's version includes in-frame clones alone and lacks a portion of them. This sample has some 310,000 clones, with around 90% found just once. The sample was peripheral blood. These receptors came from a woman aged 30 to 39 with COVID-19, enrolled during active disease. The CDR3 runs from the conserved cysteine through the conserved F or W. A D gene is named only where the DNA matches it firmly. Where a row states a size, it is once, few, many or the class of an expanded clone; other rows omit it.

CDR3nt: TGTGCCAGCAGCCCAGGGACAGGGGACGAGCAGTACTTC; CDR3aa: CASSPGTGDEQYF; d_gene: TRBD1; v_gene: TRBV7-3; abundance: -; j_gene: TRBJ2-7
CDR3nt: TGTGCCAGCAGCCAAGGGAGTTTTAGCGCCGGGGAGCTGTTTTTT; CDR3aa: CASSQGSFSAGELFF; d_gene: -; v_gene: TRBV5-5; abundance: -; j_gene: TRBJ2-2
CDR3nt: TGTGCCAGCAGTCTGGGTCGAGGGAATGAAGCTTTCTTT; CDR3aa: CASSLGRGNEAFF; d_gene: -; v_gene: TRBV12-3/TRBV12-4; abundance: -; j_gene: TRBJ1-1
CDR3nt: TGTGCCAGCAGTGACTCTGGAGATGAGCAGTTCTTC; CDR3aa: CASSDSGDEQFF; d_gene: -; v_gene: TRBV6-4; abundance: -; j_gene: TRBJ2-1
CDR3nt: TGCGCCAGCAGTGAGTCGAGTGTTAGGGGGCGGGAAGCTTTCTTT; CDR3aa: CASSESSVRGREAFF; d_gene: TRBD1; v_gene: TRBV10-2; abundance: -; j_gene: TRBJ1-1
CDR3nt: TGCGCCAGCAGCGAGCTGTATCCACTAGCGGGAGAGGCAGATACGCAGTATTTT; CDR3aa: CASSELYPLAGEADTQYF; d_gene: TRBD2; v_gene: TRBV5-1; abundance: -; j_gene: TRBJ2-3
CDR3nt: TGTGCCAGCACCCCCGGATATCGGGCCGGGGAGCTGTTTTTT; CDR3aa: CASTPGYRAGELFF; d_gene: -; v_gene: TRBV6-5; abundance: -; j_gene: TRBJ2-2
CDR3nt: TGTGCCAGCTCACCCGACAGGGGTGGAGAAAAACTGTTTTTT; CDR3aa: CASSPDRGGEKLFF; d_gene: TRBD1; v_gene: TRBV18; abundance: -; j_gene: TRBJ1-4
CDR3nt: TGCGCCAGCAGTGAGCCCTCGACCGGGACAGGGGGCTACAATGAGCAGTTCTTC; CDR3aa: CASSEPSTGTGGYNEQFF; d_gene: TRBD1; v_gene: TRBV10-2; abundance: -; j_gene: TRBJ2-1
CDR3nt: TGTGCCAGCAGCGGATTACAGGGGTATTATGGCTACACCTTC; CDR3aa: CASSGLQGYYGYTF; d_gene: TRBD1; v_gene: TRBV5-6; abundance: -; j_gene: TRBJ1-2
CDR3nt: TGTGCCGCCCGGACTAGCATCCACCCCGCGGATACGCAGTATTTT; CDR3aa: CAARTSIHPADTQYF; d_gene: TRBD2; v_gene: TRBV10-3; abundance: -; j_gene: TRBJ2-3
CDR3nt: TGTGCCAGCAGCCCCACACCTTGGAGGGCTTATGGCTACACCTTC; CDR3aa: CASSPTPWRAYGYTF; d_gene: -; v_gene: TRBV7-9; abundance: -; j_gene: TRBJ1-2
CDR3nt: TGTGCCAGCAGTTTGTTCAGGGGTTACGAGCAGTACTTC; CDR3aa: CASSLFRGYEQYF; d_gene: -; v_gene: TRBV12-3/TRBV12-4; abundance: -; j_gene: TRBJ2-7
CDR3nt: TGCGCCAGCAGCTCCTCGGGACTAGCGGGACCTCAGGGGGAGACCCAGTACTTC; CDR3aa: CASSSSGLAGPQGETQYF; d_gene: TRBD2; v_gene: TRBV5-1; abundance: -; j_gene: TRBJ2-5
CDR3nt: TGTGCCAGCAGCCTGGACAGGGGGATCCATGAGCAGTTCTTC; CDR3aa: CASSLDRGIHEQFF; d_gene: TRBD1; v_gene: TRBV5-4; abundance: -; j_gene: TRBJ2-1
CDR3nt: TGTGCCAGCAGCATAGCGGCATACTCCTACAATGAGCAGTTCTTC; CDR3aa: CASSIAAYSYNEQFF; d_gene: -; v_gene: TRBV6-4; abundance: -; j_gene: TRBJ2-1
CDR3nt: TGTGCCAGCAGCCCGCGACTAGCGGGAGGAGACACAGATACGCAGTATTTT; CDR3aa: CASSPRLAGGDTDTQYF; d_gene: TRBD2; v_gene: TRBV7-6; abundance: -; j_gene: TRBJ2-3
CDR3nt: TGCGCCAGCAGCCCGGGGTGGCTCCAAGAGACCCAGTACTTC; CDR3aa: CASSPGWLQETQYF; d_gene: -; v_gene: TRBV5-1; abundance: -; j_gene: TRBJ2-5
CDR3nt: TGCGCCAGCAGCTTGGTTCCCTTTAGCGCCAATCAAGAGACCCAGTACTTC; CDR3aa: CASSLVPFSANQETQYF; d_gene: -; v_gene: TRBV5-1; abundance: -; j_gene: TRBJ2-5
CDR3nt: TGTGCCAGCAGTACCCGACAGGGTTCGTCCTTC; CDR3aa: CASSTRQGSSF; d_gene: TRBD1; v_gene: TRBV28; abundance: -; j_gene: TRBJ1-2
CDR3nt: TGTGCCATCAGGACCACCTCGGACAGGGTATTTTCTGGGGCCAACGTCCTGACTTTC; CDR3aa: CAIRTTSDRVFSGANVLTF; d_gene: TRBD1; v_gene: TRBV10-3; abundance: -; j_gene: TRBJ2-6
CDR3nt: TGTGCCAGCAGTGAATTGTCTAGCGGGAGAGGCGGGAGCTCCTACGAGCAGTACTTC; CDR3aa: CASSELSSGRGGSSYEQYF; d_gene: TRBD2; v_gene: TRBV2; abundance: -; j_gene: TRBJ2-7
CDR3nt: TGTGCCAGCAGTCGCACAACCGGGACAGAAAACAATTCACCCCTCCACTTT; CDR3aa: CASSRTTGTENNSPLHF; d_gene: TRBD1; v_gene: TRBV7-9; abundance: -; j_gene: TRBJ1-6
CDR3nt: TGCGCCAGCAGCCGCGCGGGACAGGCACGGGATACGCAGTATTTT; CDR3aa: CASSRAGQARDTQYF; d_gene: TRBD1; v_gene: TRBV5-1; abundance: -; j_gene: TRBJ2-3
CDR3nt: TGTGCCAGCAGCTTACCATGGGGCGGGAGAAGGTACAATGAGCAGTTCTTC; CDR3aa: CASSLPWGGRRYNEQFF; d_gene: TRBD2; v_gene: TRBV5-8; abundance: once; j_gene: TRBJ2-1
CDR3nt: TGTGCCAGCAGCCCACAGACGGTTAGCACTGAAGCTTTCTTT; CDR3aa: CASSPQTVSTEAFF; d_gene: -; v_gene: TRBV27; abundance: -; j_gene: TRBJ1-1
CDR3nt: TGTGCCAGCTCAGGACAGTTGAACACTGAAGCTTTCTTT; CDR3aa: CASSGQLNTEAFF; d_gene: -; v_gene: TRBV18; abundance: -; j_gene: TRBJ1-1
CDR3nt: TGTGCCAGCCGCGGGCGGCAAGAAAGTCCTGGCTACACCTTC; CDR3aa: CASRGRQESPGYTF; d_gene: -; v_gene: TRBV27; abundance: -; j_gene: TRBJ1-2
CDR3nt: TGCGCCAGCAGCGCTAGCGGGGGGGCGGATACGCAGTATTTT; CDR3aa: CASSASGGADTQYF; d_gene: TRBD2; v_gene: TRBV5-1; abundance: -; j_gene: TRBJ2-3
CDR3nt: TGTGCCAGCAGTGACCTCGGACAGAGAGATGGCTACACCTTC; CDR3aa: CASSDLGQRDGYTF; d_gene: -; v_gene: TRBV6-1; abundance: -; j_gene: TRBJ1-2
CDR3nt: TGTGCCAGCAGTCCACAGGGAGTTGCTGAAGCTTTCTTT; CDR3aa: CASSPQGVAEAFF; d_gene: -; v_gene: TRBV7-9; abundance: few; j_gene: TRBJ1-1
CDR3nt: TGCGCCAGCACGGAAACAGCGAACACTGAAGCTTTCTTT; CDR3aa: CASTETANTEAFF; d_gene: -; v_gene: TRBV5-1; abundance: -; j_gene: TRBJ1-1
CDR3nt: TGTGCCAGCAGTGAAGTTACACAGGTTGACGGTGCTTTCTTT; CDR3aa: CASSEVTQVDGAFF; d_gene: -; v_gene: TRBV6-1; abundance: -; j_gene: TRBJ1-1
CDR3nt: TGTGCCAGCAGCTTTGACAGCTACACTGAAGCTTTCTTT; CDR3aa: CASSFDSYTEAFF; d_gene: -; v_gene: TRBV7-6; abundance: once; j_gene: TRBJ1-1